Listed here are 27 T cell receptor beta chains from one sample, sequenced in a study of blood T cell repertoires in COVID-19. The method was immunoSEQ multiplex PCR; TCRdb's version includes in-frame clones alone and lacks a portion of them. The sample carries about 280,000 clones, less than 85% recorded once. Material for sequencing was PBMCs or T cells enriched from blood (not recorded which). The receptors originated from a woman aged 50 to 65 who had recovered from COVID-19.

The chain's CDR3 is CAWSGQGGGYTF. The CDR3 nucleotides read TGTGCCTGGAGCGGACAGGGAGGCGGCTACACCTTC. V gene TRBV30 combines with J gene TRBJ1-2, with TRBD1 identical over 8 bases. This CDR3 contains 12 residues. V shed 3 bases and J 8 bases; nucleotides not matched to a gene: 5. Germline V lookup: CDR1 GTSNPN, CDR2 SVGIG (reference sequence).

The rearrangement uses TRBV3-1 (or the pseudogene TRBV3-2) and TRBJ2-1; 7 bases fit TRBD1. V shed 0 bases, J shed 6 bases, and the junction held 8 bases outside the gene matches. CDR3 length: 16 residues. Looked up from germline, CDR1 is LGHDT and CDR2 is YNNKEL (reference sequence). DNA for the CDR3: TGTGCCAGCAGCCAAGATCGAGTGACAGGGACCAATGAGCAGTTCTTC. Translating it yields CASSQDRVTGTNEQFF.

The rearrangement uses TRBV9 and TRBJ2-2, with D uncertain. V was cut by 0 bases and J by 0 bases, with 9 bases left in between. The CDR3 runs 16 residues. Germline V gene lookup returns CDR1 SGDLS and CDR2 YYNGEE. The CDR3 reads CASSVEGRSNTGELFF. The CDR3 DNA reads TGTGCCAGCAGCGTAGAAGGCAGGTCGAACACCGGGGAGCTGTTTTTT.

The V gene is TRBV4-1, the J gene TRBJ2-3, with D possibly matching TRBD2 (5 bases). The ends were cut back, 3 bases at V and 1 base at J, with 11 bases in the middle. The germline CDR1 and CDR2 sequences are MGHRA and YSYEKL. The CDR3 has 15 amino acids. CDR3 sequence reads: CASSHSGLGTDTQYF. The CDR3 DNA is TGCGCCAGCAGCCATTCGGGGTTGGGCACAGATACGCAGTATTTT.

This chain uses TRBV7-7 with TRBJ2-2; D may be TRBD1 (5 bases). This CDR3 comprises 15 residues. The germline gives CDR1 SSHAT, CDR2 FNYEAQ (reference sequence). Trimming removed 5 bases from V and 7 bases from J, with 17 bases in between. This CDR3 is CASSLRTHTGGELFF. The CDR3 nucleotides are TGTGCCAGCAGCCTCCGGACACACACGGGCGGGGAGCTGTTTTTT.

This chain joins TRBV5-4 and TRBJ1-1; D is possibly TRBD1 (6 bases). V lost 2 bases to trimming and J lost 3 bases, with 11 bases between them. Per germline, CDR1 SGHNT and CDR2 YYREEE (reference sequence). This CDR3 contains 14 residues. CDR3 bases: TGTGCCAGCAGCTTTGCAGGGGCGTACACTGAAGCTTTCTTT. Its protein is CASSFAGAYTEAFF.

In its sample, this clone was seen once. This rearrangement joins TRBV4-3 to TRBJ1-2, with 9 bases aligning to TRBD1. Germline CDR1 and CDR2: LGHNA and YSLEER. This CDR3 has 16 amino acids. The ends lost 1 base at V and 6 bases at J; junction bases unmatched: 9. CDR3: CASSQVQDRGFNGYTF. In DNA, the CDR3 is TGCGCCAGCAGCCAAGTTCAGGACAGGGGATTTAATGGCTACACCTTC.

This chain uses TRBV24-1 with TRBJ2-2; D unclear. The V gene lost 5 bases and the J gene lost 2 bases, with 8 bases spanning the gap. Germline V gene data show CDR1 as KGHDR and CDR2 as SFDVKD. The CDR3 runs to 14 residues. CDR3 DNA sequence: TGTGCCACCAGTGCCAGACTTAACACCGGGGAGCTGTTTTTT. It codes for CATSARLNTGELFF.

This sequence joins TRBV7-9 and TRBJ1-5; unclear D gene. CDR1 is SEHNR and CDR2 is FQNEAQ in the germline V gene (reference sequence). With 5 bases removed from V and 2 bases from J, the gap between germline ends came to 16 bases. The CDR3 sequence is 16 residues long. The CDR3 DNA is TGTGCCAGCAGCCTGGTGGGCCCCGCAGGCAATCAGCCCCAGCATTTT. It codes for CASSLVGPAGNQPQHF.

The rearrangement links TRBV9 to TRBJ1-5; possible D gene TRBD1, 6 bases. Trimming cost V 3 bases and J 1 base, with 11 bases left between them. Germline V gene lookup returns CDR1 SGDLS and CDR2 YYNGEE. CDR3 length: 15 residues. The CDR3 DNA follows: TGTGCCAGCAGCGCTACAGGGATGAGCAATCAGCCCCAGCATTTT. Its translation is CASSATGMSNQPQHF.

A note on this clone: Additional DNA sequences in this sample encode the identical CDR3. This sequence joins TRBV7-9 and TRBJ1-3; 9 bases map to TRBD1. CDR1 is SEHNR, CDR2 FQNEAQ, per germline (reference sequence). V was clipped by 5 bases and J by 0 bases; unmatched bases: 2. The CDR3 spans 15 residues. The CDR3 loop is CASSKQGASGNTIYF. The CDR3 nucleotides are TGTGCCAGCAGCAAACAGGGGGCCTCTGGAAACACCATATATTTT.

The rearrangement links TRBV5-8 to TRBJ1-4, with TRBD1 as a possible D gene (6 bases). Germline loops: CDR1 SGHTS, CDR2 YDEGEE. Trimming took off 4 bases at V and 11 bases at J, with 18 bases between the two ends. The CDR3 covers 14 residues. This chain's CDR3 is CASSRDRSLEKLFF. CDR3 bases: TGTGCCAGCAGCCGTGACAGGAGTCTCGAGAAACTGTTTTTT.

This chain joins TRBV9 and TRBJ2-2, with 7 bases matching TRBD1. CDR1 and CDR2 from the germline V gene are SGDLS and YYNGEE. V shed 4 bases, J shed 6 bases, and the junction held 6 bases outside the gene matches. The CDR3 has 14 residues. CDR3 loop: CASSITGDPGELFF. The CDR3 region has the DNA TGTGCCAGCAGCATTACAGGGGACCCCGGGGAGCTGTTTTTT.

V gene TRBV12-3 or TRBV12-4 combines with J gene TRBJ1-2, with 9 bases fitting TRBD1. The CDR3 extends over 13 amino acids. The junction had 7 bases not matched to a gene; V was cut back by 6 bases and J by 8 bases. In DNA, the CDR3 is TGTGCCAGCAGACAACTGGACAGGGGCGGCTACACCTTC. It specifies CASRQLDRGGYTF.

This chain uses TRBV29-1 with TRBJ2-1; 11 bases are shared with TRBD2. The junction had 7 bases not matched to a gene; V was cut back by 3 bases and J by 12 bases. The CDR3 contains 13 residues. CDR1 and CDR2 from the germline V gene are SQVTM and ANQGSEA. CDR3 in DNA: TGCAGCGTTGAGCTAGCGGGGGGTCCGCCGCAGTTCTTC. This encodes CSVELAGGPPQFF.

CDR3 sequence (DNA): TGCGCCAGCAGCCAAGATAACAGGGGGTCCACTGAAGCTTTCTTT. It is translated as CASSQDNRGSTEAFF. The J gene is TRBJ1-1, the V gene TRBV4-1; 8 bases line up with TRBD1. The CDR3 has 15 residues. Germline V lookup: CDR1 MGHRA, CDR2 YSYEKL. With 0 bases clipped from V and 4 bases from J, the junction kept 4 bases outside the gene matches.

CDR3 in amino acids: CASSPEAGPPQFF. The CDR3 DNA reads as TGTGCCAGCTCACCGGAGGCGGGACCCCCGCAGTTCTTC. V gene TRBV18 combines with J gene TRBJ2-1, with D perhaps TRBD2 (6 bases). The CDR3 covers 13 residues. Germline values: CDR1 KGHSH, CDR2 LQKENI. V gave up 3 bases and J gave up 12 bases, with 15 bases separating them.

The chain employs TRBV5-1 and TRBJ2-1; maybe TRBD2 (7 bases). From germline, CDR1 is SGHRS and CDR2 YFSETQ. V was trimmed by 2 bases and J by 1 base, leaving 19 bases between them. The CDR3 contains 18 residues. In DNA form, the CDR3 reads TGCGCCAGCAGCTTTCTGGTAGGGGGGGCCCAATCCTACAATGAGCAGTTCTTC. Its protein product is CASSFLVGGAQSYNEQFF.

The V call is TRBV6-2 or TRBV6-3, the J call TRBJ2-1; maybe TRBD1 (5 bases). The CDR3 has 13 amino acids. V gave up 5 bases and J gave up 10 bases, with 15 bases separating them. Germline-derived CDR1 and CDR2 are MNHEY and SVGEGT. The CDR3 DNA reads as TGTGCCAGCAGTCCAAGGGGAAGGGGCGAGCAGTTCTTC. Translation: CASSPRGRGEQFF.

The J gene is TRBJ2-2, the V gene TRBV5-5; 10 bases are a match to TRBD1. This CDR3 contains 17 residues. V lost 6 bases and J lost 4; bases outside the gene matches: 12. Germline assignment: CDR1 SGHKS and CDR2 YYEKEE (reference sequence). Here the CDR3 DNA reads TGTGCCAGCAAACAATGGGGGGGACAGGGGTCCACCGGGGAGCTGTTTTTT. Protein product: CASKQWGGQGSTGELFF.

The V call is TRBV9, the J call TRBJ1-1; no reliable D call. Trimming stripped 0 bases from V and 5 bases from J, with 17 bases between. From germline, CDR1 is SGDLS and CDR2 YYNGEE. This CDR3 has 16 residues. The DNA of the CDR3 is TGTGCCAGCAGCGTAGGCTCGGGAACGGGTAGGACTGAAGCTTTCTTT. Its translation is CASSVGSGTGRTEAFF. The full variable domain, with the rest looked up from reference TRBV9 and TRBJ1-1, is DSGVTQTPKHLITATGQRVTLRCSPRSGDLSVYWYQQSLDQGLQFLIQYYNGEERAKGNILERFSAQQFPDLHSELNLSSLELGDSALYFCASSVGSGTGRTEAFFGQGTRLTVV.

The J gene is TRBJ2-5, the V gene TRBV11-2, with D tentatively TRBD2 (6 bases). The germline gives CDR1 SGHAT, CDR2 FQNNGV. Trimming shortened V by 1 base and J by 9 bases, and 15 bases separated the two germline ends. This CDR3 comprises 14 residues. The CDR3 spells CASSLGRSGFAQYF. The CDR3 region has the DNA TGTGCCAGCAGCTTAGGAAGAAGCGGGTTTGCCCAGTACTTC.

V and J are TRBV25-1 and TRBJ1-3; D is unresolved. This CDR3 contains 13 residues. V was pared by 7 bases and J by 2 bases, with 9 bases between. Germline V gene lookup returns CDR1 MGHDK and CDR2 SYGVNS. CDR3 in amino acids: CASIPGAGNTIYF. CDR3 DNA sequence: TGTGCCAGCATCCCGGGTGCTGGAAACACCATATATTTT. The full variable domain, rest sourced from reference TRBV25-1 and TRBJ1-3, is EADIYQTPRYLVIGTGKKITLECSQTMGHDKMYWYQQDPGMELHLIHYSYGVNSTEKGDLSSESTVSRIRTEHFPLTLESARPSHTSQYLCASIPGAGNTIYFGEGSWLTVV.

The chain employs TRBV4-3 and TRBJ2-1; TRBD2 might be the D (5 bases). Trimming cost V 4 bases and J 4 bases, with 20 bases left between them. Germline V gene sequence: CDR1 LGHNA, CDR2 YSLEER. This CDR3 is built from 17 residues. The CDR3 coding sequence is TGCGCCAGCAGCCCATTACGAGGTAGTAGCGCGTACAATGAGCAGTTCTTC. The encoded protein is CASSPLRGSSAYNEQFF.

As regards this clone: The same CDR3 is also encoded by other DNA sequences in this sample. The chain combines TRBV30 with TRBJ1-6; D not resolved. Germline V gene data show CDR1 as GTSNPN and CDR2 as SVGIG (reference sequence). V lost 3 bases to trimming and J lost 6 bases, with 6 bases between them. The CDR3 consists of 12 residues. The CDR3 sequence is CAWSRVNSPLHF. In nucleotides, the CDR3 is TGTGCCTGGAGCCGGGTTAATTCACCCCTCCACTTT.

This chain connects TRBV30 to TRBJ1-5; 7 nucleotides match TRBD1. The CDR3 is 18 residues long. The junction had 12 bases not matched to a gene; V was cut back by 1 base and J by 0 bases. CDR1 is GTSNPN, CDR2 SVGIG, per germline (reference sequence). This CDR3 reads CAWSGPRDSRYSNQPQHF. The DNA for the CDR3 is TGTGCCTGGAGTGGCCCCCGGGACAGCCGATATAGCAATCAGCCCCAGCATTTT. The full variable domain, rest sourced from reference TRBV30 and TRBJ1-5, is SQTIHQWPATLVQPVGSPLSLECTVEGTSNPNLYWYRQAAGRGLQLLFYSVGIGQISSEVPQNLSASRPQDRQFILSSKKLLLSDSGFYLCAWSGPRDSRYSNQPQHFGDGTRLSIL.

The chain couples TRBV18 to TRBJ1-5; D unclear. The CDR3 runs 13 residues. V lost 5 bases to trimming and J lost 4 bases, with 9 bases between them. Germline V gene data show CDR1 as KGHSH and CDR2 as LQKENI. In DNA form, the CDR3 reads TGTGCCAGCTCAGAGGCGGGGAATCAGCCCCAGCATTTT. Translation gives CASSEAGNQPQHF.